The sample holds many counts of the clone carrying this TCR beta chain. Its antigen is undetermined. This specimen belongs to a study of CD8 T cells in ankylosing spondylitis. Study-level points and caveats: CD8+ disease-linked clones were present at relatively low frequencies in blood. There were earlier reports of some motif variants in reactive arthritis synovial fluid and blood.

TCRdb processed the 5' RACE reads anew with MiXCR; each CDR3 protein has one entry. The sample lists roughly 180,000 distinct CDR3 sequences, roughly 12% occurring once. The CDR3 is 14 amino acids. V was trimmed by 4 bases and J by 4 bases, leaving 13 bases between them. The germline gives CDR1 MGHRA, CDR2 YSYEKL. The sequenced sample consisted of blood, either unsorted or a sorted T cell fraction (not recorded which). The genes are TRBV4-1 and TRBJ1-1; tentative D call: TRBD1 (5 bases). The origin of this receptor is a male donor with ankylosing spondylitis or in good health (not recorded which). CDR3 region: CASSRAGSSTEAFF. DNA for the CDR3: TGCGCCAGCAGCCGAGCAGGGTCGAGCACTGAAGCTTTCTTT.